These T cell receptor beta chains were read from a single sample in a study of T-cell memory formation after mild COVID-19. TCRdb re-derived calls from the 5' RACE reads in MiXCR, one entry per CDR3 protein. The sample carries hundreds of thousands of distinct CDR3 sequences, around a quarter recorded once. Sequenced material: PBMCs or a T cell subset sorted from them (not recorded which). These receptors all come from an adult woman who had mild COVID-19 (a few samples of this study predate the infection). Cell type and time point are not known. Each CDR3 is given without its conserved first and last residue. Size values are once, few and many counts, or a class for expanded clones, and some rows have none.

V,J,size,CDR3
TRBV6-5,TRBJ1-2,few,ASSYSGTGGDYGYT
TRBV11-2,TRBJ2-5,.,ASSHPQGGETQY
TRBV7-9,TRBJ2-7,.,ASSLATGKASYEQY
TRBV24-1,TRBJ1-1,few,ATRDLNTEAF
TRBV6-5,TRBJ2-2,few,ASSHGETGELF
TRBV5-1,TRBJ2-3,few,ASSPLTSGRTDTQY
TRBV10-3,TRBJ2-7,.,AISEASTGEQY
TRBV30,TRBJ1-4,.,AWSAPLQGRFEKLF
TRBV11-1,TRBJ2-7,few,ASSLKREGYEQY
TRBV3-1,TRBJ1-6,few,ASSQLRGNSPLH
TRBV7-6,TRBJ2-7,few,ASSLRPHRQGTTEQY
TRBV5-1,TRBJ2-3,few,ASSRDRGGGTDTQY
TRBV10-3,TRBJ2-5,few,AIKNRETQY
TRBV11-2,TRBJ2-3,.,ASSLELAGETDTQY
TRBV7-9,TRBJ2-3,.,ASTMTGADTQY
TRBV5-1,TRBJ1-1,.,ASSPTTAMNTEAF